This TCR beta chain was identified during a study of T cell repertoires in cytomegalovirus infection. Whole-study context: CMV infection together with matching HLA type was indicated by public TCR beta signatures.

With respect to this clonotype: Its target is not known.

Study results and caveats: Summed frequency of public TCR beta families distinguished CMV carriers with the relevant HLA. Across the ex vivo response, the dominant clonotypes were HLA-C-restricted CMV-specific TCR beta clonotypes.

V shed 3 bases and J shed 1 base, with 15 bases lying between them. Germline V gives CDR1 SGHNT, CDR2 YENEEA. The CDR3 runs to 16 residues. MiXCR, run by TCRdb on the reads, gives a single entry per CDR3 protein. The sample shows 500,000 to 600,000 distinct CDR3 sequences, 16% of them seen only once. The chain uses TRBV11-3 and TRBJ1-1; D is perhaps TRBD1 (6 bases). The TCR originated in a human donor in good health (CMV status not recorded). Some clones in this sample may be carry-over from other donors' samples. The sample comprised CD8+ T cells from PBMCs. Here the CDR3 reads CASSFTFRGPNTEAFF. CDR3 nucleotides: TGTGCCAGCAGCTTCACTTTCCGGGGGCCGAACACTGAAGCTTTCTTT.